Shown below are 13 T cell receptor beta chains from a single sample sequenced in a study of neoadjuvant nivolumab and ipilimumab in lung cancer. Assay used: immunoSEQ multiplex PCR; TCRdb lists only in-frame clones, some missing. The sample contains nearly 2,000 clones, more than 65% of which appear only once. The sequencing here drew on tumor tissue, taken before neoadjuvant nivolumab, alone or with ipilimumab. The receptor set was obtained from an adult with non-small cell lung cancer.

The CDR3 spells CASSSPSDRVNEKLFF. The CDR3 coding sequence is TGTGCCAGCAGTTCTCCCTCGGACAGGGTTAATGAAAAACTGTTTTTT. The chain recombines TRBV28 with TRBJ1-4; 8 positions agree with TRBD1. CDR3 length: 16 residues. Germline V lookup: CDR1 MDHEN, CDR2 SYDVKM. Losses at the gene ends were 4 bases for V and 4 bases for J; bases not matched to a gene: 8. The full variable domain, completed using reference TRBV28 and TRBJ1-4, is DVKVTQSSRYLVKRTGEKVFLECVQDMDHENMFWYRQDPGLGLRLIYFSYDVKMKEKGDIPEGYSVSREKKERFSLILESASTNQTSMYLCASSSPSDRVNEKLFFGSGTQLSVL.

CDR3 amino acids: CAIGGTSGTDTQYF. In DNA, the CDR3 is TGTGCCATCGGTGGGACTAGCGGCACAGATACGCAGTATTTT. The chain combines TRBV10-3 with TRBJ2-3; 10 bases line up with TRBD2. CDR1 is ENHRY and CDR2 is SYGVKD in the germline V gene. V gave up 8 bases and J gave up 1 base; unmatched junction bases: 3. The CDR3 length is 14 residues.

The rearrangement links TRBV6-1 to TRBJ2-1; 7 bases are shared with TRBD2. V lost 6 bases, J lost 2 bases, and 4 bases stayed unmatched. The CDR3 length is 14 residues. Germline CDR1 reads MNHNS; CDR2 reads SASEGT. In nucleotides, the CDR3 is TGTGCCAGCAGGGGGGAGGGTCCCTACAATGAGCAGTTCTTC. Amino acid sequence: CASRGEGPYNEQFF.

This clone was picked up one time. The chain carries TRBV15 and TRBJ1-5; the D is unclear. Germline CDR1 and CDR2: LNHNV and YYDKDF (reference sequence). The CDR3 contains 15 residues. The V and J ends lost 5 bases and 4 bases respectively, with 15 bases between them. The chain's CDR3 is CATSERRTGNQPQHF. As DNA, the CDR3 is TGTGCCACCAGCGAAAGACGGACGGGGAATCAGCCCCAGCATTTT.

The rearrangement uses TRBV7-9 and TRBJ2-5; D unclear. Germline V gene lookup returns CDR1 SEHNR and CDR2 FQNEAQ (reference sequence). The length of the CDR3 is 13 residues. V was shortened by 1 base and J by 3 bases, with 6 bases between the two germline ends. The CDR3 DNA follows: TGTGCCAGCAGCTTAGTTCCGGAAGAGACCCAGTACTTC. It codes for CASSLVPEETQYF.

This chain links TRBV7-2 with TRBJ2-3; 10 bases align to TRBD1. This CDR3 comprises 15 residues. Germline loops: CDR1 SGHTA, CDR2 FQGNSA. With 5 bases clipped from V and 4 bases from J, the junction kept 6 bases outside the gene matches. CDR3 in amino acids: CASSRGQGQADTQYF. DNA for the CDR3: TGTGCCAGCAGCCGGGGACAGGGGCAGGCAGATACGCAGTATTTT.

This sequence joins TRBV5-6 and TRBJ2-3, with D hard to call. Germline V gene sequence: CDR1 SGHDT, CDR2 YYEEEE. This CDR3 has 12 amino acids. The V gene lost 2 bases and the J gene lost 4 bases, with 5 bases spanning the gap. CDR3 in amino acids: CASSFNSDTQYF. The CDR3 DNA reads TGTGCCAGCAGCTTCAACTCAGATACGCAGTATTTT.

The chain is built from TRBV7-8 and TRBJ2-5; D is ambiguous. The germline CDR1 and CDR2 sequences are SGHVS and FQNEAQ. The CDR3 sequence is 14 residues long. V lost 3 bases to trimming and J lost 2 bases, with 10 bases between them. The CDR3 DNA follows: TGTGCCAGCAGCTTTGACACCCGACAAGAGACCCAGTACTTC. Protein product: CASSFDTRQETQYF. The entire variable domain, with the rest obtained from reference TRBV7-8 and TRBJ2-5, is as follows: GAGVSQSPRYKVAKRGQDVALRCDPISGHVSLFWYQQALGQGPEFLTYFQNEAQLDKSGLPSDRFFAERPEGSVSTLKIQRTQQEDSAVYLCASSFDTRQETQYFGPGTRLLVL.

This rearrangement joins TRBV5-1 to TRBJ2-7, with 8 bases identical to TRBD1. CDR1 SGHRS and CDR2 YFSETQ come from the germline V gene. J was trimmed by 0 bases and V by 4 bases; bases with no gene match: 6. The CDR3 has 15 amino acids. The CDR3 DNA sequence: TGCGCCAGCAGCCCGTCCGGGACAGGCTCCTACGAGCAGTACTTC. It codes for CASSPSGTGSYEQYF. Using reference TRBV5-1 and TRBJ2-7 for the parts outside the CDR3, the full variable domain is KAGVTQTPRYLIKTRGQQVTLSCSPISGHRSVSWYQQTPGQGLQFLFEYFSETQRNKGNFPGRFSGRQFSNSRSEMNVSTLELGDSALYLCASSPSGTGSYEQYFGPGTRLTVT.

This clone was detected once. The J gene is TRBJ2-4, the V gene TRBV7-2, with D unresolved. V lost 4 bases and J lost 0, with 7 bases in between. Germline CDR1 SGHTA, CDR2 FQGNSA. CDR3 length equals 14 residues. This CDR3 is CASSSQLAKNIQYF. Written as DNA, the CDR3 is TGTGCCAGCAGCTCACAGCTAGCCAAAAACATTCAGTACTTC.

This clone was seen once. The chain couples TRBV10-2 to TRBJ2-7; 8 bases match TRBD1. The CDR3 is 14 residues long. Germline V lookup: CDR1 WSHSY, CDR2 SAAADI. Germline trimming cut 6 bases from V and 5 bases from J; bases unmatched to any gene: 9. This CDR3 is CASRTGGFSDEQYF. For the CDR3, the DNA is TGCGCCAGCAGAACAGGGGGTTTTTCTGACGAGCAGTACTTC.

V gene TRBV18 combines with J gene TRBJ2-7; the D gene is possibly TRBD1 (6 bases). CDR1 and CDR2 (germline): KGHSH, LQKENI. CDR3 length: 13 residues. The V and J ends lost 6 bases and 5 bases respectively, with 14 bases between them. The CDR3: CASSTDRLDEQYF. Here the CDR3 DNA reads TGTGCCAGCTCCACCGACAGGTTGGACGAGCAGTACTTC.

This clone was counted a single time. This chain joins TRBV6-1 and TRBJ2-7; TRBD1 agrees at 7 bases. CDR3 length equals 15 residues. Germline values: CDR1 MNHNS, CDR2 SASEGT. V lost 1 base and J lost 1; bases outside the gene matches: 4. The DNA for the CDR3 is TGTGCCAGCAGTGAAGAAGGCAGGGGGTCCTACGAGCAGTACTTC. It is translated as CASSEEGRGSYEQYF.